This record concerns one T cell receptor beta chain sequence. This entry comes from a study of neoadjuvant anti-PD-1 for oral cavity cancer. In germline, CDR1 is SSHAT, CDR2 FNYEAQ (reference sequence). This CDR3 region has 13 residues. V was pared by 4 bases and J by 9 bases, with 13 bases between. Sequenced by immunoSEQ multiplex PCR; TCRdb stores in-frame clones only, minus some. The data contain 11,000 to 15,000 clones, around 60% of them seen just once; the ten biggest clones take up about 2.9%. The patients had HPV-negative, locally advanced oral cavity squamous cell carcinoma. No culture or expansion preceded analysis of these blood cells.

The receptor comes from a person between 40 and 80 years old with oral cavity squamous cell carcinoma. Sequenced here: PBMCs, sampled before nivolumab (anti-PD-1) treatment. The J gene is TRBJ2-1, the V gene TRBV7-7; D unclear. CDR3 nucleotide sequence: TGTGCCAGCAGCTCAAATCTCATCGGTGAGCAGTTCTTC. Its translation is CASSSNLIGEQFF.